Listed below are T cell receptor beta chains from one sample, sequenced in a study of blood T cell repertoires in COVID-19. Sequenced by immunoSEQ multiplex PCR; TCRdb stores in-frame clones only, minus some. The sample contains over 65,000 clones, approximately 84% of which appear only once. The sequenced sample consisted of peripheral blood. All receptors come from a human donor in a cohort sampled during active COVID-19. The CDR3 runs from the conserved cysteine through the conserved F or W. A D gene is named only where the DNA matches it firmly. Expanded clones get a size class; other rows say once, few or many, or leave the size out.

d_call: -
j_call: TRBJ2-3
clone_size: -
v_call: TRBV10-3
cdr3_aa: CAIRRTGDTDTQYF
cdr3_nt: TGTGCCATCAGGAGGACTGGAGACACAGATACGCAGTATTTT

d_call: TRBD2
j_call: TRBJ2-3
clone_size: -
v_call: TRBV27
cdr3_aa: CASSFGWAGEHWLNTQYF
cdr3_nt: TGTGCCAGCAGTTTTGGTTGGGCGGGGGAACATTGGCTGAATACGCAGTATTTT

d_call: TRBD2
j_call: TRBJ2-1
clone_size: -
v_call: TRBV19
cdr3_aa: CATTDPGTSGGKSSYNEQFF
cdr3_nt: TGTGCCACCACGGACCCGGGGACTAGCGGGGGGAAGAGCTCCTACAATGAGCAGTTCTTC

d_call: TRBD1
j_call: TRBJ2-2
clone_size: -
v_call: TRBV27
cdr3_aa: CASKTGEAGELFF
cdr3_nt: TGTGCCAGCAAGACAGGGGAGGCCGGGGAGCTGTTTTTT

d_call: TRBD2
j_call: TRBJ2-3
clone_size: once
v_call: TRBV7-2
cdr3_aa: CASSPARGAGGHTDTQYF
cdr3_nt: TGTGCCAGCAGCCCAGCTCGGGGAGCGGGGGGGCATACAGATACGCAGTATTTT

d_call: TRBD2
j_call: TRBJ2-5
clone_size: -
v_call: TRBV7-8
cdr3_aa: CASSNRAGGGPPETQYF
cdr3_nt: TGTGCCAGCAGCAACCGGGCAGGCGGGGGGCCTCCAGAGACCCAGTACTTC

d_call: TRBD2
j_call: TRBJ2-1
clone_size: -
v_call: TRBV14
cdr3_aa: CASSQAYRTSSHNEQFF
cdr3_nt: TGTGCCAGCAGCCAGGCGTATAGGACTAGCTCCCACAATGAGCAGTTCTTC

d_call: -
j_call: TRBJ1-1
clone_size: -
v_call: TRBV30
cdr3_aa: CAWGGRMDTEAFF
cdr3_nt: TGTGCCTGGGGTGGGAGAATGGACACTGAAGCTTTCTTT

d_call: -
j_call: TRBJ2-5
clone_size: -
v_call: TRBV27
cdr3_aa: CASSSQETQYF
cdr3_nt: TGTGCCAGCAGTTCTCAGGAGACCCAGTACTTC

d_call: TRBD2
j_call: TRBJ2-3
clone_size: -
v_call: TRBV7-2
cdr3_aa: CASSLVAGTKDTQYF
cdr3_nt: TGTGCCAGCAGCTTAGTAGCGGGGACAAAAGATACGCAGTATTTT

d_call: -
j_call: TRBJ2-3
clone_size: -
v_call: TRBV29-1
cdr3_aa: CSVVGGKGADTQYF
cdr3_nt: TGCAGCGTGGTGGGGGGTAAGGGCGCAGATACGCAGTATTTT

d_call: TRBD1
j_call: TRBJ2-7
clone_size: -
v_call: TRBV12-3/TRBV12-4
cdr3_aa: CASTADRYEQYF
cdr3_nt: TGTGCCAGCACCGCGGACAGGTACGAGCAGTACTTC

d_call: -
j_call: TRBJ1-1
clone_size: -
v_call: TRBV10-3
cdr3_aa: CAISEARAQNTEAFF
cdr3_nt: TGTGCCATCAGTGAGGCCAGGGCCCAGAACACTGAAGCTTTCTTT

d_call: -
j_call: TRBJ2-5
clone_size: -
v_call: TRBV6-2/TRBV6-3
cdr3_aa: CASSLVRGVRGRDEGTQYF
cdr3_nt: TGTGCCAGCAGCCTCGTACGGGGCGTGAGAGGGCGGGACGAGGGGACCCAGTACTTC

d_call: TRBD1
j_call: TRBJ1-5
clone_size: -
v_call: TRBV6-5
cdr3_aa: CASSRDRGNQPQHF
cdr3_nt: TGTGCCAGCAGCCGGGACAGGGGAAATCAGCCCCAGCATTTT

d_call: TRBD1
j_call: TRBJ2-1
clone_size: -
v_call: TRBV7-2
cdr3_aa: CASSLRTGGNNEQFF
cdr3_nt: TGTGCCAGCAGCTTAAGGACAGGGGGCAACAATGAGCAGTTCTTC

d_call: -
j_call: TRBJ2-1
clone_size: -
v_call: TRBV30
cdr3_aa: CAWTQGIYNEQFF
cdr3_nt: TGTGCCTGGACCCAGGGGATCTACAATGAGCAGTTCTTC

d_call: TRBD2
j_call: TRBJ2-1
clone_size: -
v_call: TRBV5-1
cdr3_aa: CASSLALQRGESSYNEQFF
cdr3_nt: TGCGCCAGCAGCTTGGCCCTCCAGCGGGGCGAGTCATCCTACAATGAGCAGTTCTTC

d_call: TRBD1
j_call: TRBJ1-4
clone_size: -
v_call: TRBV2
cdr3_aa: CASAGTGNEKLFF
cdr3_nt: TGTGCCAGCGCCGGGACAGGGAATGAAAAACTGTTTTTT

d_call: TRBD1
j_call: TRBJ1-1
clone_size: -
v_call: TRBV6-2/TRBV6-3
cdr3_aa: CASSYRAQGANTEAFF
cdr3_nt: TGTGCCAGCAGTTACAGAGCGCAGGGGGCGAACACTGAAGCTTTCTTT

d_call: -
j_call: TRBJ2-7
clone_size: few
v_call: TRBV7-6
cdr3_aa: CASSLKASGAGPYEQYF
cdr3_nt: TGTGCCAGCAGCCTTAAGGCGAGCGGAGCAGGCCCCTACGAGCAGTACTTC

d_call: -
j_call: TRBJ2-7
clone_size: -
v_call: TRBV6-5
cdr3_aa: CASSLSPGAYEQYF
cdr3_nt: TGTGCCAGCAGCCTCTCTCCAGGGGCCTACGAGCAGTACTTC

d_call: TRBD2
j_call: TRBJ2-5
clone_size: -
v_call: TRBV10-3
cdr3_aa: CAMGSSGASETQYF
cdr3_nt: TGTGCCATGGGGAGTAGCGGGGCGTCGGAGACCCAGTACTTC

d_call: TRBD1
j_call: TRBJ2-3
clone_size: -
v_call: TRBV30
cdr3_aa: CAWDRDSNTDTQYF
cdr3_nt: TGTGCCTGGGACCGGGACAGTAACACAGATACGCAGTATTTT

d_call: -
j_call: TRBJ1-1
clone_size: -
v_call: TRBV7-6
cdr3_aa: CASSLAAGQTEAFF
cdr3_nt: TGTGCCAGCAGCTTAGCTGCGGGGCAAACTGAAGCTTTCTTT